This TCR beta chain stems from a study of blood T cell repertoires in COVID-19. Study details: T cells, B-cell-depleted T cells, or PBMCs provided the cDNA or gDNA that served as material.

In the source study's methods: Using reference gene primer amplification, nucleated cell counts were estimated. Using immunoSEQ multiplex PCR, the repertoire was profiled, and TCRdb retains in-frame clones only, with some absent. V and J calls and clone size come straight from that table; D and trimming were deduced from the DNA. Altogether 67,000 or so clones are present, roughly 77% being singletons, with the ten largest covering around 0.91%. CDR1 SGHTS and CDR2 YDEGEE come from the germline V gene. The CDR3 contains 17 residues. The V and J ends lost 0 bases and 6 bases, in that order; junction bases with no gene match: 15.

Sequencing input: peripheral blood. This TCR was recovered from a woman in her 70s with acute or convalescent COVID-19. This chain joins TRBV5-8 and TRBJ2-7, with 7 bases matching TRBD2. The CDR3 nucleotides are TGTGCCAGCAGCTTGGCCCCAACCGGCCAGGGAGGGCGCGAGCAGTACTTC. Translation: CASSLAPTGQGGREQYF.